This entry describes one T cell receptor beta chain. Other DNA sequences in the sample encode the same CDR3. Profiling relied on immunoSEQ multiplex PCR, and the TCRdb table lists in-frame clones only, not all of them. Counted here are a few hundred thousand clones, approximately 85% occurring once; the ten biggest clones make up 0.87%. The sample originates from a study of blood T cell repertoires in COVID-19. Germline CDR1 is SGHRS and CDR2 is YFSETQ. Trimming at V came to 0 bases and at J to 0 bases, leaving 3 bases not matched to a gene. The CDR3 length is 16 residues. The chain employs TRBV5-1 and TRBJ1-5; 7 bases fit TRBD1. The sequencing input was peripheral blood. The source is a human donor with COVID-19, enrolled during active disease. The donor label of this sample is uncertain. CDR3 sequence (DNA): TGCGCCAGCAGCTTGGGGGACAGTTATAGCAATCAGCCCCAGCATTTT. It codes for CASSLGDSYSNQPQHF.